One T cell receptor beta chain is described in this entry. Antigen unknown. This sample was included in a study of cytomegalovirus exposure and HLA in healthy donors. The CDR3 length is 16 residues. V lost 4 bases, J lost 4 bases, and 19 bases lay in between. Germline lookup yields CDR1 MNHEY and CDR2 SVGAGI. The PCR used 60 Vbeta and 13 Jbeta primers. The data were produced by immunoSEQ multiplex PCR, yet TCRdb's version contains in-frame clones alone and is incomplete. The table has more than 50,000 clones, roughly 73% seen once. Study observations and caveats: Data from an earlier analysis indicated that most TCR beta V segments were productive either about 90% or about 30% of the time. Reported findings show TCR beta sequences accurately forecast HLA-A and HLA-B alleles in most subjects.

V usage is TRBV6-5 and J usage is TRBJ1-2; possible D gene TRBD1, 5 bases. Sequencing was performed on PBMCs. The source of this sequence is a woman aged 35 to 49 in good health and CMV-seropositive. The CDR3 DNA follows: TGTGCCAGCAGTTTCATTCGACAGCAGGTGTTCTATGGCTACACCTTC. Translating gives CASSFIRQQVFYGYTF.